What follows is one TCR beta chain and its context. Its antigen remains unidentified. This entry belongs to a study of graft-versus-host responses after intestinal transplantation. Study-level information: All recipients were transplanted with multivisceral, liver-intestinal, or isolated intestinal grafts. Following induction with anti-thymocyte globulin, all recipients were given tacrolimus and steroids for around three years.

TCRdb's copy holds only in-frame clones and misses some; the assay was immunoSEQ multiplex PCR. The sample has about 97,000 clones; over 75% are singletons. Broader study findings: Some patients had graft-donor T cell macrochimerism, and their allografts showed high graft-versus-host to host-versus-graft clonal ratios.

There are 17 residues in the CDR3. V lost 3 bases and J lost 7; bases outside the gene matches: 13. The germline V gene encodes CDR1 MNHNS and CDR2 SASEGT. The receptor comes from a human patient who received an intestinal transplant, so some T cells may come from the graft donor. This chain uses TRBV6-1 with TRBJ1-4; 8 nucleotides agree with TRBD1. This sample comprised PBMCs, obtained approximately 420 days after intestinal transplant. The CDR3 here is CASSDSAPGGAGEKLFF. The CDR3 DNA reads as TGTGCCAGCAGTGATTCAGCTCCAGGGGGCGCGGGTGAAAAACTGTTTTTT.